This T cell receptor beta chain appears in the sequencing data of a study of shared clonotypes between healthy human individuals (dated by TCRdb to 2018 to 2021). About the investigation overall: Two women and a few men aged 18 to 49 years were included in the cohort. For each donor, CD4 naive and CD4 memory were each run on three plates, CD8 naive on two plates, and CD8 memory on one plate. Libraries were prepared and TCR repertoires were sequenced by different laboratories using diverse techniques, in order to increase sequencing depth and limit assay-specific biases. The study deeply sequenced blood TCR repertoires of five healthy adults to estimate repertoire size and the extent of clonotype sharing between individuals. Each donor's leukapheresis produced roughly between roughly 0.85 and 9.5 billion PBMCs. Broader findings and caveats from the paper: Only blood was sampled, and tissue TCR repertoires likely differ from those in blood. Incomplete sequencing was indicated by rarefaction of sorted-subset datasets, despite the large sequencing depth. Pairwise subsampling indicated that sequencing depth was expected to affect the degree of clonotype sharing among donors. When several donors were compared, the shared fraction of clonotypes was around 5.1% for naive CD4, 3% to 4% for naive CD8, 2.3% for memory CD4, and 0.4% for memory CD8. Clonotypes shared by all four sorted-subset donors showed higher generation probabilities than non-shared clonotypes. The genetic and exposure-history diversity represented was limited by the small number of donors. Naive subsets generally had larger estimated clonotype richness than memory subsets.

TCR CDR3 regions were amplified from genomic DNA by multiplex PCR using the deep immunoSEQ assay. Genomic DNA extracted from each cell subset was distributed evenly over all wells of several immunoSEQ 96-well plates, and each plate served as one replicate. For sorted subsets, each replicate PCR was loaded with 200 to 250 ng genomic DNA, equivalent to 30,000 or so T cell genomes. The purified libraries were quantified using a Qubit 3.0 fluorometer, sized with a Bioanalyzer 2100, and then quantified again using the KAPA Library Quantification kit. Every immunoSEQ 96-well plate was sequenced on a separate single-read 150-cycle Illumina NextSeq 550 flow cell. Per the authors' processing: Because only junctional sequences without quality scores were contained in the immunoSEQ output, filtering matching that applied to full-length reads could not be performed. To assign V/J genes and CDR3, sequences were annotated against IMGT germline references using PyIR, a Python wrapper for IgBLAST v1.9. Reads with weak V/J assignments (E-value above 1e-6), missing CDR3, stop codons, out-of-frame junctions, or ambiguous translated residues were removed. A V3J clonotype was defined by an identical inferred V gene, J gene, and CDR3 amino acid sequence. The percentage overlap between two repertoires was calculated by dividing the number of shared unique clonotypes by the size of the smaller repertoire. Repertoire richness was assessed with RTK rarefaction, the Chao1 estimator, and Recon v2.1 estimates of unobserved clonotypes. For all TCRbeta clonotypes obtained by the gDNA method from a handful of donors, generation probabilities were computed with OLGA. The source is immuneACCESS, and TCRdb retained only in-frame sequences with V and J called. Part of the clones is not carried over; for the studies checked, unresolved V genes explain less than half of this, and the remainder is unexplained. V, J and clone size were drawn from that table, and D and trimming were deduced from the DNA. The sample yields under 2.5 million clones; around 90% were counted once. Clones ranked in the top ten supply 0.3% to 0.45% of the sample.

As to this clone: The target of this receptor is not known. Base quality data are lacking; no much larger clone is found one base away. This CDR3 is also generated by other DNA sequences in the sample.

Clipping removes 7 bases from V and 2 bases from J, with 3 as the unmatched junction base count. CDR1 and CDR2 (SQVTM, ANQGSEA) derive from the germline V gene. The CDR3 covers 12 residues, taking in both the cysteine and the phenylalanine. CDR3 DNA only is kept here, 36 bases in frame from base 1. Healthy HIV-negative adults with no recently reported acute infections or vaccinations were included as donors. All donors were Caucasian adults living in Nashville, Tennessee, USA. Magnetic negative selection was used to enrich CD4+ T cells, after which naive cells were positively selected on CD45RA and the negative fraction became the memory subset. Blood was obtained by leukapheresis, after which PBMCs were separated by Ficoll-Histopaque density gradient centrifugation and cryopreserved in liquid nitrogen vapor phase. Analytical flow cytometry was used to check the purity and quantity of every magnetically sorted T cell population. Genomic DNA was isolated from every sorted fraction and measured by UV absorbance on a Nanodrop 2000c.

The origin of this receptor is a man between 18 and 29 years old in good health. Some clones in this sample may be carry-over from other donors' samples. This receptor chain uses TRBV29-1 and TRBJ1-2; 8 bases in between match TRBD1. Sequencing was done on a sample of naive CD4+ T cells from PBMCs. Sample cell subset or site, as interpreted from the label and publication: CD45RA+ positively selected. The CDR3 has the sequence CSDRTGNYGYTF. In nucleotides, the sequence is TGCAGCGACCGGACAGGGAACTATGGCTACACCTTC.